This is a list of T cell receptor beta chains from one sample in a study of monozygotic twins with inflammatory bowel disease. TCRdb re-called the 5' RACE reads and catalogs CDR3 proteins one per entry, DNA excluded. The sample totals 120,000 to 150,000 distinct CDR3 sequences. The material sequenced was blood. Receptor source: a human donor with ulcerative colitis or Crohn's disease, or a healthy co-twin of an affected twin (not recorded which). CDR3s include the opening cysteine and the closing phenylalanine or tryptophan.

J | V | CDR3
TRBJ2-5 | TRBV7-2 | CASSFNSIQETQYF
TRBJ1-5 | TRBV6-6 | CAISGVGPQHF
TRBJ1-1 | TRBV6-1 | CASSPDRRITEAFF
TRBJ2-2 | TRBV11-1 | CASSLGGYNTGELFF
TRBJ2-1 | TRBV12-3/TRBV12-4 | CASSPHVGEQFF
TRBJ1-2 | TRBV7-2 | CASSSGQGRANYGYTF
TRBJ1-1 | TRBV18 | CASSGGFANTEAFF
TRBJ2-7 | TRBV7-9 | CASSLPAYSYEQYF
TRBJ2-2 | TRBV4-2 | CASRGTSGDTGELFF
TRBJ2-7 | TRBV6-2/TRBV6-3 | CASSYLDRRGEQYF
TRBJ2-2 | TRBV7-2 | CASSLAFDRAGELFF
TRBJ2-7 | TRBV5-1 | CASSLGLTGGDEQYF
TRBJ1-1 | TRBV5-1 | CASSLDRRNTEAFF
TRBJ2-3 | TRBV2 | CASSGTGTQYF
TRBJ2-2 | TRBV7-2 | CASSFPVLAGMAGELFF
TRBJ1-2 | TRBV5-1 | CASSLDRSGGYGYTF
TRBJ2-1 | TRBV7-9 | CASRSTGGLYNEQFF
TRBJ1-5 | TRBV7-2 | CASSPVSSREPQHF
TRBJ1-5 | TRBV20-1 | CSVSQGVLDQPQHF
TRBJ2-1 | TRBV4-3 | CASSQAGTVYNEQFF
TRBJ2-3 | TRBV12-3/TRBV12-4 | CASSLRGQSTDTQYF
TRBJ1-2 | TRBV7-3 | CASSLGFGSGYTF
TRBJ1-2 | TRBV5-1 | CASRIEGQNYGYTF
TRBJ2-6 | TRBV7-6 | CASSLLGQSSGANVLTF
TRBJ2-7 | TRBV18 | CASSPPVLGGVYEQYF
TRBJ2-3 | TRBV4-3 | CASSQESGLAGVLSTDTQYF
TRBJ2-5 | TRBV6-5 | CASSYVGGVVETQYF